A single sample is the source of the 2 T cell receptor beta chains below, sequenced in a study of CD8+ T cells in alopecia areata. After isolation, RNA underwent reverse transcription to generate cDNA as the sequencing template. Some clones are missing from TCRdb's copy, which holds only in-frame ones; the method was immunoSEQ multiplex PCR. The sample shows tens of thousands of clones, about two thirds of them seen only once. This sample's treatment: oral pan-JAK inhibitor, 5-10 mg twice daily. The sample in question was CD8+ T cells sorted from blood, obtained around week 46, from a patient treated with tofacitinib. All receptors come from a human donor with alopecia areata.

The J gene is TRBJ2-7, the V gene TRBV7-6; 8 bases align to TRBD2. The V and J ends lost 1 base and 3 bases, in that order; junction bases with no gene match: 5. Germline V CDR1 and CDR2: SGHVS, FNYEAQ. The CDR3 totals 15 residues. The CDR3, as DNA: TGTGCCAGCAGCTTAGAGGGACTAGACGACTACGAGCAGTACTTC. Encoded protein: CASSLEGLDDYEQYF.

V usage is TRBV19 and J usage is TRBJ2-2; possibly TRBD1 for D (6 bases). The CDR3 has 16 residues. The germline gives CDR1 LNHDA, CDR2 SQIVND (reference sequence). With 4 bases removed from V and 5 bases from J, the gap between germline ends came to 17 bases. The CDR3 bases are TGTGCCAGTAGTACCGTCCGTGCAGGGGAGACCGGGGAGCTGTTTTTT. Residues: CASSTVRAGETGELFF.